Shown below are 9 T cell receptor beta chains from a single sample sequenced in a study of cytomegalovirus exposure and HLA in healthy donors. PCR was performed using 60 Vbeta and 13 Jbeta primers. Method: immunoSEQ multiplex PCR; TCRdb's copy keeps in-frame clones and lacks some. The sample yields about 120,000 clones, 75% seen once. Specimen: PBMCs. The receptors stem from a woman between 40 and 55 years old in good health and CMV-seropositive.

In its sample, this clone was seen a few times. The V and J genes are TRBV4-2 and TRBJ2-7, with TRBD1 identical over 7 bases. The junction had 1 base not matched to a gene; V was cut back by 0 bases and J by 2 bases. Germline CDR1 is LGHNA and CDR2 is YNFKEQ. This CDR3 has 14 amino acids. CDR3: CASSQEQGPYEQYF. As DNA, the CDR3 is TGTGCCAGCAGCCAAGAACAGGGGCCCTACGAGCAGTACTTC.

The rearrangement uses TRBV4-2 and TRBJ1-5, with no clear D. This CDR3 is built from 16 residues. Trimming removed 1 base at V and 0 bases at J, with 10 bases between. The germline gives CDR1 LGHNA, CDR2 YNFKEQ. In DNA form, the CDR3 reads TGTGCCAGCAGCCAAGCGGCCGACTATAGCAATCAGCCCCAGCATTTT. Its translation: CASSQAADYSNQPQHF.

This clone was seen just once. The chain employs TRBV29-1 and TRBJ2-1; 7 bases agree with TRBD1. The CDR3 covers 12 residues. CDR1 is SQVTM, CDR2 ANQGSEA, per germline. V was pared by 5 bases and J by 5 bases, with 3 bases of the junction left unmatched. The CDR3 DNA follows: TGCAGCGTTAGGGGGCTCCACAATGAGCAGTTCTTC. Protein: CSVRGLHNEQFF.

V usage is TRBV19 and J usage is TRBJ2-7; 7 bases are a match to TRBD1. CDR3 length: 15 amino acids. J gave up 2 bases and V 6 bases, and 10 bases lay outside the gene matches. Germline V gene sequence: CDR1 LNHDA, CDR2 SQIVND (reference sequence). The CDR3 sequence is CASRGPGTVTYEQYF. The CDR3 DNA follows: TGTGCCAGTAGGGGACCCGGGACAGTTACCTACGAGCAGTACTTC.

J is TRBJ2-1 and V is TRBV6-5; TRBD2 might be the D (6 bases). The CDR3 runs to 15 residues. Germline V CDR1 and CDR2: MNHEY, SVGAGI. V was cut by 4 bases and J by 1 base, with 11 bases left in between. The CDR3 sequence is CASSWIAASYNEQFF. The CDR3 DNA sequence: TGTGCCAGCAGTTGGATAGCGGCTTCCTACAATGAGCAGTTCTTC.

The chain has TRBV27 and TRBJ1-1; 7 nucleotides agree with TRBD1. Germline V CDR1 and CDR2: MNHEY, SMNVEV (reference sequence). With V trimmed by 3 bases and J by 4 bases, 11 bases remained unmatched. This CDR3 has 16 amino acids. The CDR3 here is CASSFGTDPSGTEAFF. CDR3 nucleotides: TGTGCCAGCAGTTTCGGGACAGACCCTTCGGGCACTGAAGCTTTCTTT.

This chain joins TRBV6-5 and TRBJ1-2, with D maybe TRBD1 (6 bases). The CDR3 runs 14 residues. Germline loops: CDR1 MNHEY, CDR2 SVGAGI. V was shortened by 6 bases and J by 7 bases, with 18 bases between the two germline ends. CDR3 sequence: CASSLQGIRGGYTF. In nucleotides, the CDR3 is TGTGCCAGCAGCCTCCAGGGGATACGCGGTGGCTACACCTTC.

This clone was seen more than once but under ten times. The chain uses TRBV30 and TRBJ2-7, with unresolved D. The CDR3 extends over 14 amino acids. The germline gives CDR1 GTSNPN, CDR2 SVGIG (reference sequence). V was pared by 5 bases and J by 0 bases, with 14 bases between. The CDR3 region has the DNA TGTGCCTGGGGCCCTTGGGCCCTCTCCTACGAGCAGTACTTC. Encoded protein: CAWGPWALSYEQYF.

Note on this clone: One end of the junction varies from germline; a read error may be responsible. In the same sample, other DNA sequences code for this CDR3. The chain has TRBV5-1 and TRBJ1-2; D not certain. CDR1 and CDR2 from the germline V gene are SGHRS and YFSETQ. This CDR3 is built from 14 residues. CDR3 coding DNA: TGCGCCAGCAGTTTGGCCCCAGGCAGCTATGGCTACACCTTC. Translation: CASSLAPGSYGYTF.